Listed below are T cell receptor beta chains from one sample, sequenced in a study of blood T cell repertoires in COVID-19. The repertoire was sequenced with immunoSEQ multiplex PCR; TCRdb's copy has only in-frame clones and lacks some. This sample has under 150,000 clones; around 84% occur once, and the top ten carry about a sixth. The material sequenced was peripheral blood. The receptors stem from a woman older than 75 with acute or convalescent COVID-19. The CDR3 runs from the conserved cysteine through the conserved F or W. The order of the fields is V gene, J gene, CDR3 protein.

V gene: TRBV5-1; J gene: TRBJ2-5; CDR3 protein: CASSFGGQGASETQYF
V gene: TRBV11-2; J gene: TRBJ2-1; CDR3 protein: CASRSGGLAGKGEQFF
V gene: TRBV5-1; J gene: TRBJ2-5; CDR3 protein: CASSSGLAGGPETQYF
V gene: TRBV30; J gene: TRBJ1-4; CDR3 protein: CAWKPQGTGGNEKLFF
V gene: TRBV7-8; J gene: TRBJ1-2; CDR3 protein: CASSQPGGTYGYTF
V gene: TRBV28; J gene: TRBJ1-4; CDR3 protein: CASSSARDRKF
V gene: TRBV9; J gene: TRBJ1-1; CDR3 protein: CASSATPGVGTEAFF
V gene: TRBV19; J gene: TRBJ1-5; CDR3 protein: CASSPGNSNQPQHF
V gene: TRBV21-1; J gene: TRBJ1-2; CDR3 protein: CASSNLIGTAGDGYTF
V gene: TRBV13; J gene: TRBJ1-2; CDR3 protein: CASSARVRANYGYTF
V gene: TRBV7-2; J gene: TRBJ1-5; CDR3 protein: CASHSSWGNQPQHF
V gene: TRBV12-5; J gene: TRBJ2-2; CDR3 protein: CASGVLGLAGANTEELFF
V gene: TRBV19; J gene: TRBJ1-4; CDR3 protein: CASSVEDRGPNEKLFF
V gene: TRBV5-1; J gene: TRBJ2-3; CDR3 protein: CASSLVSSVGTDTQYF
V gene: TRBV9; J gene: TRBJ2-4; CDR3 protein: CASSVAFGRGNIQYF
V gene: TRBV3-1/TRBV3-2; J gene: TRBJ2-7; CDR3 protein: CASSQVWAGGLEQYF
V gene: TRBV11-3; J gene: TRBJ2-1; CDR3 protein: CASSFLAGGINEQFF
V gene: TRBV7-2; J gene: TRBJ1-4; CDR3 protein: CASSLGPGRSEKLFF
V gene: TRBV6-5; J gene: TRBJ2-1; CDR3 protein: CASSSPAGGLNNEQFF
V gene: TRBV19; J gene: TRBJ1-2; CDR3 protein: CASSKKGTGGAGYGYTF
V gene: TRBV5-4; J gene: TRBJ1-6; CDR3 protein: CASSLDGGRPEISPLHF
V gene: TRBV5-1; J gene: TRBJ1-2; CDR3 protein: CASSPDRGNYGYTF
V gene: TRBV19; J gene: TRBJ2-7; CDR3 protein: CASSSGLHHEQYF
V gene: TRBV7-9; J gene: TRBJ1-1; CDR3 protein: CASRNALNTEAFF
V gene: TRBV10-3; J gene: TRBJ1-4; CDR3 protein: CAIRAGQGDEKLFF
V gene: TRBV29-1; J gene: TRBJ1-1; CDR3 protein: CSVRGNTEAFF
V gene: TRBV2; J gene: TRBJ2-1; CDR3 protein: CASRSGLAGGSDEQFF
V gene: TRBV19; J gene: TRBJ2-2; CDR3 protein: CASSIGGVTSGSIGELFF